These T cell receptor beta chains were read from a single sample in a study of T-cell reconstitution after alpha-beta-depleted transplantation in children. Using its own MiXCR run on the PCR reads, TCRdb lists one record per CDR3 protein. The sample includes approximately 82,000 distinct CDR3 sequences, approximately 18% of them seen just once. The specimen comprised PBMCs, mostly from graft donor cells, sampled 360 days after TCRalphabeta/CD19-depleted stem cell transplant. The receptors were sampled from a male patient under 10 years old who had a stem cell transplant for acute lymphoblastic leukemia, so the T cells may come from the graft donor. Each CDR3 is given with its conserved first and last residue. D genes are given only for firm matches. The size field is filled for only some rows; it gives once, few, many or a size class.

TRBD2,TRBV10-3,many,TRBJ2-2,CAISGTSGANTGELFF,TGTGCCATCAGTGGGACTAGCGGGGCGAACACCGGGGAGCTGTTTTTT
TRBD2,TRBV7-7,few,TRBJ2-1,CASSPSPSGRADSEQFF,TGTGCCAGCAGCCCCTCCCCTAGCGGGAGGGCTGATAGTGAGCAGTTCTTC
.,TRBV7-9,.,TRBJ2-7,CASSLAQGPAYEQYF,TGTGCCAGCAGCTTAGCTCAGGGTCCGGCCTACGAGCAGTACTTC
TRBD2,TRBV24-1,many,TRBJ2-1,CATSYSSGGRHEQFF,TGTGCCACCTCCTACTCATCGGGAGGGAGGCATGAGCAGTTCTTC
TRBD1,TRBV11-2,few,TRBJ2-7,CASSLKPPHRDRTYEQYF,TGTGCCAGCAGCCTTAAGCCCCCACACAGGGACAGAACCTACGAGCAGTACTTC
.,TRBV20-1,once,TRBJ2-1,CSARVARYVYNEQFF,TGCAGTGCTAGAGTAGCAAGATACGTCTACAATGAGCAGTTCTTC
TRBD1,TRBV12-3/TRBV12-4,few,TRBJ2-5,CASSSTRDRVKQETQYF,TGTGCCAGCAGTTCCACCCGGGACAGGGTGAAACAAGAGACCCAGTACTTC
TRBD1,TRBV12-3/TRBV12-4,.,TRBJ1-2,CASSMGQAYGYTF,TGTGCCAGCAGTATGGGACAGGCCTATGGCTACACCTTC
TRBD1,TRBV20-1,few,TRBJ2-2,CSARTGWDTGELFF,TGCAGTGCTAGGACAGGGTGGGACACCGGGGAGCTGTTTTTT
.,TRBV6-5,few,TRBJ2-6,CASSYWGIGSGANVLTF,TGTGCCAGCAGTTACTGGGGAATTGGCTCTGGGGCCAACGTCCTGACTTTC
TRBD2,TRBV10-3,.,TRBJ2-1,CAISERDYPNEQFF,TGTGCCATCAGTGAAAGGGACTACCCTAATGAGCAGTTCTTC
.,TRBV7-6,.,TRBJ2-5,CASSQGTYQETQYF,TGTGCCAGCAGCCAAGGGACTTACCAAGAGACCCAGTACTTC
.,TRBV3-1,.,TRBJ2-7,CASSQTSGFSYEQYF,TGTGCCAGCAGCCAGACAAGCGGATTCTCCTACGAGCAGTACTTC
TRBD2,TRBV11-3,.,TRBJ2-1,CASSLASGPYNEQFF,TGTGCCAGCAGCTTAGCTAGCGGGCCCTACAATGAGCAGTTCTTC
.,TRBV19,few,TRBJ2-3,CASSIAGLDTQYF,TGTGCCAGTAGTATAGCGGGATTAGATACGCAGTATTTT
TRBD1,TRBV18,few,TRBJ1-2,CASSPSGQGPTNYGYTF,TGTGCCAGCTCACCTTCCGGACAGGGACCCACTAACTATGGCTACACCTTC
TRBD2,TRBV7-9,few,TRBJ2-1,CASSLILAGYNEQFF,TGTGCCAGCAGCTTAATCCTAGCGGGCTACAATGAGCAGTTCTTC
.,TRBV3-1,.,TRBJ2-3,CASSLSGPGGTDTQYF,TGTGCCAGCAGCCTAAGTGGTCCGGGAGGCACAGATACGCAGTATTTT
TRBD1,TRBV28,many,TRBJ2-7,CASSRPGRDRVNEQYF,TGTGCCAGCAGCCGACCCGGCCGGGACAGGGTCAACGAGCAGTACTTC
.,TRBV7-8,many,TRBJ2-5,CASSLPWKTQYF,TGTGCCAGCAGCTTGCCGTGGAAGACCCAGTACTTC
.,TRBV11-2,.,TRBJ2-5,CASSLAARAFQETQYF,TGTGCCAGCAGCTTAGCGGCGCGGGCCTTCCAAGAGACCCAGTACTTC
TRBD2,TRBV7-2,few,TRBJ2-3,CASSPLLTSINTDTQYF,TGTGCCAGCAGCCCCCTTCTGACTAGCATCAACACAGATACGCAGTATTTT
TRBD1,TRBV5-1,.,TRBJ2-5,CASSGQVQETQYF,TGCGCCAGCAGCGGACAGGTTCAAGAGACCCAGTACTTC
TRBD1,TRBV7-9,.,TRBJ1-1,CASSRRQGYTEAFF,TGTGCCAGCAGCAGAAGACAGGGTTACACTGAAGCTTTCTTT
TRBD1,TRBV10-3,few,TRBJ2-5,CAISESGQTDETQYF,TGTGCCATCAGTGAGTCGGGACAGACGGACGAGACCCAGTACTTC
TRBD2,TRBV27,.,TRBJ2-2,CASSLAGANTGELFF,TGTGCCAGCAGTTTGGCGGGAGCGAACACCGGGGAGCTGTTTTTT
.,TRBV7-6,.,TRBJ2-7,CASSRDDGVGDEQYF,TGTGCCAGCAGCCGTGATGACGGGGTGGGCGACGAGCAGTACTTC
.,TRBV11-2,medium-sized,TRBJ1-2,CASSPRGQEHGYTF,TGTGCCAGCAGCCCTCGTGGCCAGGAGCATGGCTACACCTTC
TRBD2,TRBV5-4,few,TRBJ2-5,CASTKGLAGRETQYF,TGTGCCAGCACAAAGGGACTAGCGGGAAGAGAGACCCAGTACTTC
.,TRBV28,few,TRBJ2-1,CASSSNNEQFF,TGTGCCAGCAGTTCAAACAATGAGCAGTTCTTC
TRBD2,TRBV12-5,few,TRBJ2-1,CASGLASGTSGNWYAEQFF,TGTGCTAGTGGTTTGGCCTCCGGGACTAGCGGGAACTGGTACGCAGAGCAGTTCTTC
TRBD1,TRBV7-9,few,TRBJ1-2,CASSPTGANYGYTF,TGTGCCAGCAGCCCGACAGGGGCGAACTATGGCTACACCTTC
TRBD2,TRBV9,.,TRBJ2-1,CASSVALGLAGSNEQFF,TGTGCCAGCAGCGTAGCCCTCGGACTAGCGGGATCAAATGAGCAGTTCTTC
TRBD1,TRBV6-5,.,TRBJ2-7,CASSFRMDRGSYEQYF,TGTGCCAGCAGTTTTAGGATGGACAGGGGGTCCTACGAGCAGTACTTC
.,TRBV6-5,.,TRBJ2-1,CASSYSGRLAPYNEQFF,TGTGCCAGCAGTTACTCGGGGCGGCTAGCCCCCTACAATGAGCAGTTCTTC
.,TRBV5-6,.,TRBJ2-1,CASSLPTLSGNEQFF,TGTGCCAGCAGCTTGCCGACCCTGAGCGGGAATGAGCAGTTCTTC
TRBD1,TRBV20-1,few,TRBJ2-5,CSARVPPPGTGRGETQYF,TGCAGTGCTAGAGTCCCTCCCCCCGGGACAGGGCGCGGGGAGACCCAGTACTTC
TRBD1,TRBV15,few,TRBJ1-5,CATSRLRGQGSNQPQHF,TGTGCCACCAGCAGACTTAGGGGACAGGGGAGCAATCAGCCCCAGCATTTT
.,TRBV12-3/TRBV12-4,.,TRBJ2-1,CASSWRGYGRSYNEQFF,TGTGCCAGCAGTTGGAGGGGTTACGGTCGATCCTACAATGAGCAGTTCTTC
.,TRBV20-1,few,TRBJ2-1,CSAHQGWEQFF,TGCAGTGCCCATCAGGGCTGGGAGCAGTTCTTC
TRBD2,TRBV5-1,few,TRBJ2-1,CASSLLAGGNEQFF,TGCGCCAGCAGCCTTCTAGCGGGAGGAAATGAGCAGTTCTTC
.,TRBV12-3/TRBV12-4,many,TRBJ1-2,CASTPLGSPNYGYTF,TGTGCCAGCACACCCCTCGGGAGTCCTAACTATGGCTACACCTTC
.,TRBV20-1,many,TRBJ2-1,CSARDPVPRTYNEQFF,TGCAGTGCTAGAGATCCGGTCCCCCGGACTTACAATGAGCAGTTCTTC
.,TRBV28,few,TRBJ2-5,CASSPLKEARETQYF,TGTGCCAGCAGTCCCCTGAAGGAGGCCCGTGAGACCCAGTACTTC
.,TRBV12-3/TRBV12-4,few,TRBJ2-7,CASSLVARAGSYEQYF,TGTGCCAGCAGTTTAGTTGCCAGGGCAGGATCCTACGAGCAGTACTTC
.,TRBV6-5,.,TRBJ2-2,CASSYTRSGRNTGELFF,TGTGCCAGCAGTTACACGCGCTCGGGCCGGAACACCGGGGAGCTGTTTTTT
.,TRBV20-1,few,TRBJ2-3,CSARGGRRTDTQYF,TGCAGTGCTAGAGGGGGACGCCGCACAGATACGCAGTATTTT
.,TRBV4-1,few,TRBJ2-5,CASSHSGLLQETQYF,TGCGCCAGCAGCCACTCTGGACTACTCCAAGAGACCCAGTACTTC
.,TRBV11-2,few,TRBJ2-1,CASSLVVGEGNEQFF,TGTGCCAGCAGCTTAGTGGTGGGAGAGGGGAATGAGCAGTTCTTC